The subject of this entry is one T cell receptor beta chain. This clonotype was counted only a few times. It lacks a known antigen. Per-base qualities were not stored, and no clone one base away is much larger. Data came from an Illumina NovaSeq 6000. TCRalpha and TCRbeta cDNA libraries were built by 5'RACE with constant-segment primers, adding sample barcodes and unique molecular identifiers. RNA was extracted from every sample with Trizol reagent. Libraries were amplified in two PCR steps, with a second sample barcode and Illumina TruSeq adapters added in the second step. Libraries were sequenced on an Illumina NovaSeq with 2 x 150 bp paired-end reads. Concerning the study's data processing: With migec v1.2.7, reads were demultiplexed and then collapsed into UMI-guided consensus sequences. Using mixcr v2.1.11, UMI consensuses were aligned to TRA and TRB V and J templates and then assembled into clonotypes. A clonotype was counted as expanded or contracted only when both edgeR and NoisET called the clonotype significant, with the noise models trained on biological replicates. edgeR calls used a false discovery rate-adjusted p below 0.01 and a log2 fold-change threshold of 1. As an exploratory analysis of dynamics, max-normalized trajectories of the 1000 most abundant clonotypes were examined with PCA combined with hierarchical clustering. Each responding clone was given a CD4 or CD8 phenotype based on the CD4+ and CD8+ repertoires, which had been sequenced separately. TCRdb reran the public reads through fastp at Q25 and MiXCR, keeping productive beta chains. For every CDR3 protein sequence, its rows merge into one entry that carries the most common genes and DNA. The V and J calls and clone size are TCRdb's, not the authors'. Across this sample there are approximately 300,000 distinct CDR3 sequences, with 15% to 20% seen only once. The ten largest account for roughly 20% of the sample.

The CDR3 measures 14 amino acids from cysteine to phenylalanine. Only the CDR3 region is kept as DNA, spanning 42 bases read in frame from base 1. As encoded in the germline V gene (reference sequence), CDR1 is SEHNR while CDR2 is FQNEAQ. V loses 3 bases of germline sequence and J loses 8 bases, and the interval between the two ends is 13 bases. The data were obtained in a study of T-cell memory formation after mild COVID-19 (dated by TCRdb to the early 2020s). Regarding the study in general: TCR sequence clusters from the two donors were largely donor specific. T-cell clones expanding and contracting after mild COVID-19 in two donors were tracked by longitudinal TCRalpha and TCRbeta repertoire sequencing. The cohort was made up of two young adult volunteers, one female and one male, who were previously healthy. Beyond this particular receptor, the publication reports: The study covered only a couple of mild cases, and larger cohorts including severe cases with pre-infection samples were considered necessary. Contracting CD4+ clones were found mainly in CM and EM memory subsets, while CD8+ clones were enriched in EMRA. SARS-CoV-2 specificity was not confirmed for the second-wave clones peaking on day 37. From day 15 to 85, contracting clones showed balanced CD4/CD8 phenotypes, whereas a second wave of clones that expanded from day 15 to 37 leaned towards CD4+. The detection of some responding clones in pre-infection memory suggests that pre-existing cross-reactive memory T cells joined the SARS-CoV-2 response.

PBMCs were isolated by Ficoll-Paque density gradient centrifugation. The V and J segments used are TRBV7-9 and TRBJ1-4; no D gene can be assigned with confidence. The specimen sequenced was PBMCs or a T cell subset sorted from them (not recorded which). This TCR derives from a young man who had mild COVID-19 (a few samples of this study predate the infection). The sample titles of this study are shuffled in the database, so cell type and time point are left out; the donor was told from shared clones. This receptor carries the CDR3 CASSFMGSREKLFF. The sequence in DNA is TGTGCCAGCAGCTTTATGGGAAGTCGAGAAAAACTGTTTTTT.